The sequence of this T cell receptor (beta chain) was determined in a study of blood T cell repertoires in COVID-19. This clone was seen more than once but under ten times. Germline-derived CDR1 and CDR2 are ENHRY and SYGVKD. Trimming removed 6 bases from V and 5 bases from J; junction bases left unmatched: 2. This CDR3 is 12 amino acids long. Original analysis: Cell counts per sample came from amplifying reference gene primers. TCRdb's table, derived via immunoSEQ multiplex PCR, lists solely in-frame clones and lacks some. The V and J calls and clone size were taken over from that table, and D and trimming were inferred from the DNA. The profile shows about 300,000 clones, 86% of them singletons.

The origin of this receptor is a woman between 45 and 65 years old with acute or convalescent COVID-19. The chain couples TRBV10-3 to TRBJ1-1; TRBD1 agrees at 8 bases. The sequenced material came from peripheral blood. The CDR3 region is CAISDRGTEAFF. In DNA form, the CDR3 reads TGTGCCATCAGCGACAGGGGAACTGAAGCTTTCTTT.